The 9 T cell receptor beta chains presented below share a single source sample, sequenced in a study of cytomegalovirus exposure and HLA in healthy donors. The protocol was immunoSEQ multiplex PCR, while the TCRdb copy is restricted to in-frame clones and leaves out a portion. The sample yields approximately 59,000 clones, 93% seen once. Sequences were obtained from PBMCs. The receptor set was obtained from a young woman in good health and CMV-seropositive.

The chain employs TRBV9 and TRBJ1-1; D gene ambiguous. CDR1 and CDR2 (germline): SGDLS, YYNGEE. The germline V and J ends were trimmed by 3 bases and 5 bases, with 8 bases remaining between them. CDR3 length equals 12 residues. CDR3 in DNA: TGTGCCAGCAGCGCCCGGGGAACTGAAGCTTTCTTT. It codes for CASSARGTEAFF.

V is TRBV27 and J is TRBJ2-7; D may be TRBD2 (5 bases). Germline CDR1 and CDR2: MNHEY and SMNVEV (reference sequence). This CDR3 contains 14 residues. V lost 1 base and J lost 7, with 14 bases in between. This CDR3 is CASSLLDPSGEQYF. The DNA for the CDR3 is TGTGCCAGCAGTTTATTGGACCCCTCGGGGGAGCAGTACTTC.

The chain links TRBV30 to TRBJ1-2; 8 nucleotides match TRBD1. Germline V gene sequence: CDR1 GTSNPN, CDR2 SVGIG (reference sequence). The CDR3 consists of 15 residues. V lost 5 bases, J lost 4 bases, and 12 bases stayed unmatched. The CDR3 nucleotides are TGTGCCTGGGACCGGACAGGGTCGAATGTCTATGGCTACACCTTC. Protein: CAWDRTGSNVYGYTF. The full variable domain, with the rest looked up from reference TRBV30 and TRBJ1-2, is SQTIHQWPATLVQPVGSPLSLECTVEGTSNPNLYWYRQAAGRGLQLLFYSVGIGQISSEVPQNLSASRPQDRQFILSSKKLLLSDSGFYLCAWDRTGSNVYGYTFGSGTRLTVV.

This rearrangement joins TRBV6-5 to TRBJ2-3; D is perhaps TRBD1 (6 bases). CDR3 length: 14 amino acids. V was pared by 6 bases and J by 1 base, with 11 bases between. Germline assignment: CDR1 MNHEY and CDR2 SVGAGI. The CDR3 reads CASRMSGGTDTQYF. CDR3 nucleotides: TGTGCCAGCAGAATGTCAGGGGGCACAGATACGCAGTATTTT.

The sample holds one count of this clone. This chain joins TRBV13 and TRBJ2-1; 8 bases are shared with TRBD2. Looked up from germline, CDR1 is PRHDT and CDR2 is FYEKMQ (reference sequence). CDR3 size: 17 residues. Unmatched junction bases numbered 10, after V lost 2 bases and J lost 4 bases. CDR3 coding DNA: TGTGCCAGCAGCTTAAGCGCGGCGGGGGGTTCTTACAATGAGCAGTTCTTC. This codes for CASSLSAAGGSYNEQFF.

The genes are TRBV4-1 and TRBJ2-3; 9 bases match TRBD1. The CDR3 runs to 16 residues. Trimming removed 3 bases from V and 1 base from J; junction bases left unmatched: 5. Germline loops: CDR1 MGHRA, CDR2 YSYEKL. In nucleotides, the CDR3 is TGCGCCAGCAGCCAGCCGACAGGGGGTGGCACAGATACGCAGTATTTT. Protein product: CASSQPTGGGTDTQYF.

V is TRBV7-9 and J is TRBJ2-1, with 10 bases identical to TRBD1. The germline V gene has CDR1 SEHNR and CDR2 FQNEAQ (reference sequence). CDR3 size: 17 residues. V dropped 1 base and J dropped 7; count of bases not matched to a gene: 10. The CDR3 bases are TGTGCCAGCAGCTTAGGCGTTGGGACAGGGGCGCGGAATGAGCAGTTCTTC. The encoded protein is CASSLGVGTGARNEQFF.

This clone was recorded once. The rearrangement links TRBV5-6 to TRBJ1-4, with a tentative D call TRBD1 (6 bases). V was clipped by 0 bases and J by 8 bases, with 14 bases between them. The CDR3 runs 15 residues. Germline V gene data show CDR1 as SGHDT and CDR2 as YYEEEE. The CDR3 reads CASSLVDSAPEKLFF. The CDR3 coding sequence is TGTGCCAGCAGCTTGGTGGACAGTGCCCCAGAAAAACTGTTTTTT.

In its sample, this clone was seen a few times. This chain links TRBV29-1 with TRBJ2-7; 8 positions match TRBD2. V was pared by 4 bases and J by 1 base, with 6 bases of the junction left unmatched. Germline assignment: CDR1 SQVTM and CDR2 ANQGSEA. CDR3 length: 14 amino acids. The CDR3 DNA sequence: TGCAGCGTTGGCTCGGGAGGGGTTTCCTACGAGCAGTACTTC. Protein sequence: CSVGSGGVSYEQYF.